What follows are 16 T cell receptor beta chains derived from one specimen sequenced in a study of T-cell reconstitution after alpha-beta-depleted transplantation in children. The TCRbeta library was prepared with unique molecular identifiers. TCRdb redid the calling of the PCR reads with MiXCR, one entry per CDR3 protein. The table has about 640,000 distinct CDR3 sequences, around 17% seen once; the top ten hold under 1.2%. This material consisted of PBMCs from the stem cell graft donor, taken from the stem cell graft. These receptors all come from a human donor who donated a stem cell graft to a child with acute myeloid leukemia.

Notes on this clonotype: A much larger clone lies a single base off, so this may be a read error. The chain uses TRBV20-1 and TRBJ1-5; D might be TRBD1 (5 bases). This CDR3 is built from 14 residues. Trimming shortened V by 6 bases and J by 9 bases, and 21 bases separated the two germline ends. The germline gives CDR1 DFQATT, CDR2 SNEGSKA (reference sequence). Here the CDR3 reads CSAQWSSSQGPQHF. The CDR3 region has the DNA TGCAGTGCCCAATGGAGCTCAAGCCAGGGGCCCCAGCATTTT.

This clonotype was seen repeatedly, ten times or more. The rearrangement uses TRBV25-1 and TRBJ2-3, with D perhaps being TRBD1 or TRBD2 (5 bases each). Germline CDR1 and CDR2: MGHDK and SYGVNS. Trimming removed 6 bases at V and 2 bases at J, with 18 bases between. This CDR3 has 16 residues. The DNA for the CDR3 is TGTGCCAGCAGCCTGGGGACGGTCATGAACACAGATACGCAGTATTTT. Amino acids: CASSLGTVMNTDTQYF.

This clonotype was counted a few times. V gene TRBV9 combines with J gene TRBJ1-2, with TRBD1 as a possible D gene (5 bases). The V gene lost 0 bases and the J gene lost 7 bases, with 13 bases spanning the gap. Germline assignment: CDR1 SGDLS and CDR2 YYNGEE. This CDR3 has 14 residues. The DNA for the CDR3 is TGTGCCAGCAGCGTAGGACCAGGGCCCTCTGGCTACACCTTC. This gives the protein CASSVGPGPSGYTF.

This clonotype has a handful of counts. The gene calls are TRBV5-1 and TRBJ2-3, with 7 bases matching TRBD1. Per germline, CDR1 SGHRS and CDR2 YFSETQ. The CDR3 runs 13 residues. Trimming took 7 bases from V and 2 from J; bases not matched to a gene: 4. The CDR3, as DNA: TGCGCCAGCCCGGGACAGTCCACAGATACGCAGTATTTT. As protein: CASPGQSTDTQYF.

This clonotype has ten or more counts. The CDR3 sequence: CSARDSGGSYEQYF. CDR3 nucleotide sequence: TGCAGTGCTAGAGACTCAGGGGGCTCCTACGAGCAGTACTTC. This chain joins TRBV20-1 and TRBJ2-7; TRBD1 matches at 7 bases. Germline CDR1 and CDR2: DFQATT and SNEGSKA (reference sequence). The V and J ends lost 0 bases and 0 bases, in that order; junction bases with no gene match: 2. The CDR3 runs to 14 residues.

The chain couples TRBV29-1 to TRBJ2-7; 7 bases agree with TRBD2. This CDR3 is built from 16 residues. Germline V gene lookup returns CDR1 SQVTM and CDR2 ANQGSEA. V was clipped by 0 bases and J by 2 bases; unmatched bases: 10. CDR3: CSVEDPREGVTYEQYF. The CDR3 nucleotides are TGCAGCGTTGAAGATCCCAGGGAGGGAGTAACCTACGAGCAGTACTTC.

This clonotype was seen at least ten times. V and J are TRBV12-3 or TRBV12-4 and TRBJ1-5; 7 bases fit TRBD1. With V trimmed by 2 bases and J by 7 bases, 11 bases remained unmatched. This CDR3 region has 16 residues. Written as DNA, the CDR3 is TGTGCCAGCAGTTTAACGACAGGGCCCTCCAGCCAGCCCCAGCATTTT. The encoded protein is CASSLTTGPSSQPQHF.

The V call is TRBV5-6, the J call TRBJ1-2; D gene ambiguous. Looked up from germline, CDR1 is SGHDT and CDR2 is YYEEEE. The CDR3 consists of 13 residues. V was cut by 1 base and J by 7 bases, with 11 bases left in between. In DNA, the CDR3 is TGTGCCAGCAGCTTGATCCGGGGAGTTGGCTACACCTTC. Its protein is CASSLIRGVGYTF.

Remarks on this clonotype: This sequence may be a read error, since a much larger clone differs from it by one base. The V and J genes are TRBV20-1 and TRBJ1-2; D gene ambiguous. CDR3 length: 13 amino acids. CDR1 and CDR2 from the germline V gene are DFQATT and SNEGSKA (reference sequence). Trimming shortened V by 8 bases and J by 2 bases, and 15 bases separated the two germline ends. The DNA for the CDR3 is TGCAGTTCCACCCTGGGCGGGAACTATGGCTACACCTTC. This codes for CSSTLGGNYGYTF.

This clonotype was seen only a few times. The chain links TRBV28 to TRBJ1-5; tentative D call: TRBD1 (6 bases). Per the germline V gene, CDR1 is MDHEN and CDR2 is SYDVKM. V gave up 4 bases and J gave up 7 bases, with 20 bases separating them. This CDR3 has 16 amino acids. CDR3 residues: CASSSEGGIGGQPQHF. The CDR3 region has the DNA TGTGCCAGCAGTTCCGAGGGGGGGATAGGCGGACAGCCCCAGCATTTT.

The chain links TRBV24-1 to TRBJ2-1, with 10 bases aligning to TRBD2. Germline V gene lookup returns CDR1 KGHDR and CDR2 SFDVKD. The V segment lost 4 bases and the J segment 3 bases; nucleotides outside the gene matches: 5. This CDR3 comprises 16 residues. The CDR3 sequence: CATSDLTSGDYNEQFF. The CDR3 DNA reads as TGTGCCACCAGTGACCTTACTAGCGGGGACTACAATGAGCAGTTCTTC.

Ten or more counts support this clonotype. The chain links TRBV20-1 to TRBJ1-3; TRBD1 aligns across 7 bases. Germline lookup yields CDR1 DFQATT and CDR2 SNEGSKA (reference sequence). V was pared by 5 bases and J by 2 bases, with 3 bases of the junction left unmatched. The CDR3 is 13 residues long. The CDR3 coding sequence is TGCAGTGCTCATGACAGGGCTGGAAACACCATATATTTT. Protein product: CSAHDRAGNTIYF.

This chain uses TRBV5-5 with TRBJ2-1, with TRBD2 matching over 7 bases. The V gene's germline CDR1 is SGHKS and CDR2 YYEKEE (reference sequence). The CDR3 is made up of 12 amino acids. V shed 4 bases and J 12 bases; nucleotides not matched to a gene: 7. CDR3 sequence (DNA): TGTGCCAGCAGCCTCCGAACGGGGGGGCAGTTCTTC. Translating gives CASSLRTGGQFF.

The genes are TRBV7-2 and TRBJ2-7; D is perhaps TRBD1 (5 bases). This CDR3 is built from 14 residues. Germline V gene sequence: CDR1 SGHTA, CDR2 FQGNSA. V was cut by 3 bases and J by 0 bases, with 9 bases left in between. CDR3 in DNA: TGTGCCAGCAGCTTTAACAGGTTCTCCTACGAGCAGTACTTC. It codes for CASSFNRFSYEQYF.

This clonotype was counted at least ten times. This chain uses TRBV24-1 with TRBJ2-1; D perhaps matches TRBD1 (6 bases). V lost 2 bases and J 8 bases, leaving 12 bases between the germline ends. The CDR3 runs to 14 residues. Germline assignment: CDR1 KGHDR and CDR2 SFDVKD. DNA of the CDR3: TGTGCCACCAGTGATTCTTTAGAGGGGGATGAGCAGTTCTTC. As protein: CATSDSLEGDEQFF.

This clonotype has a count of ten or more. The chain uses TRBV7-2 and TRBJ2-3, with 7 bases lining up with TRBD1. The germline CDR1 and CDR2 sequences are SGHTA and FQGNSA. The CDR3 length is 16 residues. V lost 2 bases and J lost 1; bases outside the gene matches: 6. CDR3 sequence reads: CASSLSGQARTDTQYF. CDR3 nucleotide sequence: TGTGCCAGCAGCTTATCCGGACAGGCGCGCACAGATACGCAGTATTTT.